This record covers a single T cell receptor (beta chain). The data derive from a study of blood T cell repertoires in COVID-19. Background on the study: T cells, B-cell-depleted T cells, or PBMCs supplied cDNA or gDNA.

This CDR3 region has 15 residues. CDR1 and CDR2 from the germline V gene are LGHNA and YNFKEQ. The V gene end was trimmed by 6 bases and the J gene end by 4 bases; junction bases not matched to a gene: 9. The method was immunoSEQ multiplex PCR; TCRdb's version includes in-frame clones alone and lacks a portion of them. The table has under 450,000 clones, less than 90% seen once. Grouping used clinical history reported by participants in a survey and questionnaire. Recovery meant two consecutive negative NP/OP PCR tests, professional clearance, or resolved symptoms. The chain recombines TRBV4-2 with TRBJ1-3, with 7 bases lining up with TRBD1. The clonotype comes from a young woman who had recovered from COVID-19. Sequencing was done on a sample of PBMCs or T cells enriched from blood (not recorded which). In DNA form, the CDR3 reads TGTGCCAGCAGACCCGACAGGGCCTCCGGAAACACCATATATTTT. Translating it yields CASRPDRASGNTIYF.